Included here is one TCR beta chain sequence, with context. These data come from a study of CD8+ T cells in alopecia areata. RNA was isolated and reverse transcribed to cDNA, the sequencing template. Method: immunoSEQ multiplex PCR; TCRdb's copy keeps in-frame clones and lacks some. The sample consists of approximately 140,000 clones, approximately 85% of them appearing once. As to treatment: oral pan-JAK inhibitor, 5-10 mg twice daily. The CDR3 extends over 15 amino acids. V lost 3 bases and J lost 6; bases outside the gene matches: 9. Per the germline V gene, CDR1 is SGHRS and CDR2 is YFSETQ. This receptor was taken from a human donor with alopecia areata. The sequences come from CD8+ T cells sorted from blood, collected at week 4, from a patient treated with tofacitinib. The chain employs TRBV5-1 and TRBJ2-7; 10 bases are shared with TRBD1. CDR3 loop: CASSWSGTGEPEQYF. The CDR3 coding sequence is TGCGCCAGCAGCTGGTCCGGGACAGGGGAGCCCGAGCAGTACTTC.